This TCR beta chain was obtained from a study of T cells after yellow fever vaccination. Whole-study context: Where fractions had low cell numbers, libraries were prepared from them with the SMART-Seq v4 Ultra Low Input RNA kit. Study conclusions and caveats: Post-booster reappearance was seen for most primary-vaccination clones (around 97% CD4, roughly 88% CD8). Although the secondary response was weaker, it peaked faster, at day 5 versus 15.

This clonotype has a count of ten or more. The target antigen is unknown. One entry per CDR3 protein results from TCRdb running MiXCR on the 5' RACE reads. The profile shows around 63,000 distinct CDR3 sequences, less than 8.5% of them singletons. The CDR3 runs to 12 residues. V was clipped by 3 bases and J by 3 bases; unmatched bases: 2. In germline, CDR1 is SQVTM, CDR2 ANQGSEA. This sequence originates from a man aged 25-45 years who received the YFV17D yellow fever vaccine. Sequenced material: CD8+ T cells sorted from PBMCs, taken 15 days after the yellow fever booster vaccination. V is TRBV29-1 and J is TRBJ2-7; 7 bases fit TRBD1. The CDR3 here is CSVEDRLYEQYF. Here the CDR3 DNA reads TGCAGCGTTGAGGACAGGCTCTACGAGCAGTACTTC.